The T cell receptor (beta chain) under discussion was sequenced for a study of vaccination and CD4 T cells after COVID-19. Looking at the study overall: Each post-COVID sample was drawn after diagnosis, and the median interval was roughly 97 days (range 35 to 161). Collection of post-vaccine samples followed dose two by a median about 75 days, spanning a range of 14 to 241.

Study outcomes and limitations: In convalescent patients, 304 of 307 vaccine-specific clones were spike mono-reactive. The median number of SARS-CoV-2-reactive clonotypes increased from roughly 21 to 40, a change that did not reach significance.

TCRdb re-called the PCR reads with MiXCR, one entry per CDR3 protein. This table has approximately 20,000 distinct CDR3 sequences, over 45% appearing once. Comments on this clonotype: No antigen is known for it.

The sequence was collected from a human donor who had recovered from COVID-19. Sequenced here: CD4+ T cells from blood, sampled after SARS-CoV-2 vaccination.

CDR3 DNA sequence: TGTGCCAGCAGCTTGAGGGTAGCCAAAAACATTCAGTACTTC. Its translation is CASSLRVAKNIQYF. The chain joins TRBV7-2 to TRBJ2-4; a possible D gene is TRBD2 (5 bases). Germline V CDR1 and CDR2: SGHTA, FQGNSA. V lost 3 bases, J lost 0 bases, and 6 bases lay in between. CDR3 length: 14 residues.